These 28 T cell receptor beta chains share one sample of origin, sequenced in a study of cytomegalovirus exposure and HLA in healthy donors. PCR employed 60 Vbeta and 13 Jbeta primers. The assay was immunoSEQ multiplex PCR, and TCRdb's table has in-frame clones only and misses some. The repertoire holds 95,000 to 100,000 clones, approximately 74% seen once, with roughly 2% in the top ten. The sample consisted of PBMCs. The receptors here all came from a woman aged 40 to 50 in good health and CMV-seronegative.

This chain connects TRBV4-2 to TRBJ2-5; 10 nucleotides match TRBD2. V dropped 0 bases and J dropped 2; count of bases not matched to a gene: 3. Germline lookup yields CDR1 LGHNA and CDR2 YNFKEQ. The CDR3 is 16 residues long. CDR3 nucleotides: TGTGCCAGCAGCCAAGAAGGACTAGCGGATCAAGAGACCCAGTACTTC. This codes for CASSQEGLADQETQYF.

The chain recombines TRBV5-8 with TRBJ1-5, with D unresolved. V was clipped by 1 base and J by 3 bases, with 8 bases between them. This CDR3 spans 14 amino acids. The germline CDR1 and CDR2 sequences are SGHTS and YDEGEE. The CDR3 sequence is CASSLPGLNQPQHF. The CDR3 DNA follows: TGTGCCAGCAGCTTGCCAGGCCTCAATCAGCCCCAGCATTTT.

This clone has just a few counts. The chain uses TRBV29-1 and TRBJ1-1; D is perhaps TRBD1 (5 bases). The CDR3 has 14 residues. The V gene lost 7 bases and the J gene lost 1 base, with 16 bases spanning the gap. The germline V gene has CDR1 SQVTM and CDR2 ANQGSEA. The CDR3 nucleotides read TGCAGCGCTCAACCGGGCAGGGAGAACACTGAAGCTTTCTTT. It encodes CSAQPGRENTEAFF.

The CDR3, as DNA: TGTGCCAGCAGCCTTGATTGGACAGGGAAAACTAATGAGCAGTTCTTC. Protein sequence: CASSLDWTGKTNEQFF. The J gene is TRBJ2-1, the V gene TRBV9; 8 nucleotides line up with TRBD1. This CDR3 is built from 16 residues. Losses at the gene ends were 4 bases for V and 7 bases for J; bases not matched to a gene: 13. Germline V gene data show CDR1 as SGDLS and CDR2 as YYNGEE.

This chain joins TRBV19 and TRBJ1-1; no definite D call. The CDR3 consists of 17 residues. Germline CDR1 LNHDA, CDR2 SQIVND (reference sequence). Trimming left V 3 bases short and J 1 base short, with 18 bases between. The CDR3 region has the DNA TGTGCCAGTAGTATTTCCCCAAACTCGGCAGGGAACACTGAAGCTTTCTTT. Translation gives CASSISPNSAGNTEAFF.

The CDR3 loop reads CSVKRGGMQETQYF. CDR3 nucleotide sequence: TGCAGCGTGAAGCGGGGGGGGATGCAAGAGACCCAGTACTTC. The gene calls are TRBV29-1 and TRBJ2-5; TRBD2 matches at 10 bases. After removal of 6 bases from V and 2 bases from J, the junction contained 6 bases not matched to a gene. Germline V CDR1 and CDR2: SQVTM, ANQGSEA. The CDR3 has 14 residues.

The V call is TRBV7-9, the J call TRBJ2-7; TRBD2 is a possible D gene (5 bases). V dropped 4 bases and J dropped 2 bases, with 12 bases sitting between them. The germline CDR1 and CDR2 sequences are SEHNR and FQNEAQ (reference sequence). CDR3 length: 14 amino acids. CDR3 sequence (DNA): TGTGCCAGCAGCTCAACGGAGGAGACCTACGAGCAGTACTTC. Its translation is CASSSTEETYEQYF.

This chain connects TRBV5-8 to TRBJ2-3; D gene uncertain. CDR1 is SGHTS and CDR2 is YDEGEE in the germline V gene. CDR3 length: 13 amino acids. Trimming removed 2 bases from V and 6 bases from J, with 10 bases in between. CDR3 DNA sequence: TGTGCCAGCAGCTTTCCCGCGACTGATACGCAGTATTTT. Translating it yields CASSFPATDTQYF.

The gene calls are TRBV7-6 and TRBJ2-7; 9 nucleotides match TRBD1. V trimming: 0 bases; J trimming: 5 bases; junction bases outside the gene matches: 11. The length of the CDR3 is 17 residues. CDR1 and CDR2 from the germline V gene are SGHVS and FNYEAQ. For the CDR3, the DNA is TGTGCCAGCAGCTTAGCGCCCGGGACAGGGAGCTACCACGAGCAGTACTTC. Its translation: CASSLAPGTGSYHEQYF.

This chain connects TRBV6-6 to TRBJ2-5; tentative D call: TRBD2 (5 bases). CDR1 MNHNY and CDR2 SVGAGI come from the germline V gene (reference sequence). The CDR3 consists of 14 residues. The V and J ends lost 2 bases and 2 bases respectively, with 9 bases between them. As DNA, the CDR3 is TGTGCCAGCAGTTACCCGGGGTCACAAGAGACCCAGTACTTC. Its protein product is CASSYPGSQETQYF.

This chain uses TRBV13 with TRBJ2-7; D might be TRBD1 (5 bases). V dropped 5 bases and J dropped 4 bases, with 21 bases sitting between them. CDR1 is PRHDT and CDR2 is FYEKMQ in the germline V gene (reference sequence). This CDR3 region has 16 residues. As DNA, the CDR3 is TGTGCCAGCAGCAGCACGCCCCGGCTAGGGGATTACGAGCAGTACTTC. Amino acid sequence: CASSSTPRLGDYEQYF.

This rearrangement joins TRBV30 to TRBJ2-3; 10 bases agree with TRBD2. Unmatched junction bases numbered 3, after V lost 0 bases and J lost 0 bases. Germline CDR1 reads GTSNPN; CDR2 reads SVGIG (reference sequence). CDR3 length: 16 amino acids. CDR3 in amino acids: CAWSVFSGGSTDTQYF. The CDR3 DNA reads as TGTGCCTGGAGTGTTTTTAGCGGGGGGAGCACAGATACGCAGTATTTT. The entire variable domain, with the rest obtained from reference TRBV30 and TRBJ2-3, is as follows: SQTIHQWPATLVQPVGSPLSLECTVEGTSNPNLYWYRQAAGRGLQLLFYSVGIGQISSEVPQNLSASRPQDRQFILSSKKLLLSDSGFYLCAWSVFSGGSTDTQYFGPGTRLTVL.

The chain is built from TRBV5-1 and TRBJ2-1; possible D gene TRBD2, 5 bases. The V and J ends lost 0 bases and 3 bases respectively, with 10 bases between them. Germline CDR1 reads SGHRS; CDR2 reads YFSETQ. CDR3 size: 15 residues. Written as DNA, the CDR3 is TGCGCCAGCAGCTTGGAAGTAGGGAGCTACAATGAGCAGTTCTTC. Translating it yields CASSLEVGSYNEQFF. The variable domain in full, with the rest retrieved from reference TRBV5-1 and TRBJ2-1, is KAGVTQTPRYLIKTRGQQVTLSCSPISGHRSVSWYQQTPGQGLQFLFEYFSETQRNKGNFPGRFSGRQFSNSRSEMNVSTLELGDSALYLCASSLEVGSYNEQFFGPGTRLTVL.

The rearrangement links TRBV4-3 to TRBJ2-1; no clear D. There are 13 residues in the CDR3. Trimming removed 1 base at V and 7 bases at J, with 8 bases between. Germline V gene sequence: CDR1 LGHNA, CDR2 YSLEER. DNA for the CDR3: TGCGCCAGCAGCCAAGGGTCACTTAATGAGCAGTTCTTC. Amino acid sequence: CASSQGSLNEQFF.

The chain employs TRBV4-2 and TRBJ2-5; 13 bases are a match to TRBD2. Germline CDR1 and CDR2: LGHNA and YNFKEQ. The CDR3 has 17 residues. The J segment lost 5 bases and the V segment lost 1 base, leaving 7 bases of the junction unmatched. The DNA of the CDR3 is TGTGCCAGCAGCCAAGGGACTAGCGGGGGAACCGACGAGACCCAGTACTTC. Protein: CASSQGTSGGTDETQYF.

The chain links TRBV27 to TRBJ1-2; D is perhaps TRBD1 (5 bases). Trimming left V 2 bases short and J 0 bases short, with 7 bases between. This CDR3 has 14 residues. Germline values: CDR1 MNHEY, CDR2 SMNVEV (reference sequence). CDR3 coding DNA: TGTGCCAGCAGTTTAACAGGACCTAACTATGGCTACACCTTC. Translating it yields CASSLTGPNYGYTF.

The J gene is TRBJ2-5, the V gene TRBV5-1; possible D gene TRBD1, 5 bases. Trimming removed 0 bases from V and 3 bases from J, with 9 bases in between. CDR1 is SGHRS, CDR2 YFSETQ, per germline. This CDR3 has 14 amino acids. The DNA of the CDR3 is TGCGCCAGCAGCTTGGCTCGCAGGGAAGAGACCCAGTACTTC. It specifies CASSLARREETQYF.

The chain uses TRBV9 and TRBJ2-2, with 11 positions matching TRBD1. Per germline, CDR1 SGDLS and CDR2 YYNGEE. V lost 3 bases and J lost 3; bases outside the gene matches: 7. This CDR3 is 17 amino acids long. The CDR3 is CASSARGQGADTGELFF. The DNA of the CDR3 is TGTGCCAGCAGCGCCCGAGGACAGGGGGCAGACACCGGGGAGCTGTTTTTT.

The rearrangement uses TRBV19 and TRBJ2-7; TRBD2 matches 9 bases. CDR3 size: 15 residues. CDR1 and CDR2 (germline): LNHDA, SQIVND (reference sequence). V dropped 8 bases and J dropped 1; count of bases not matched to a gene: 9. CDR3 protein: CASAVAGGPSYEQYF. CDR3 nucleotide sequence: TGTGCCAGTGCTGTTGCGGGAGGGCCTTCCTACGAGCAGTACTTC. The full variable domain, completed using reference TRBV19 and TRBJ2-7, is DGGITQSPKYLFRKEGQNVTLSCEQNLNHDAMYWYRQDPGQGLRLIYYSQIVNDFQKGDIAEGYSVSREKKESFPLTVTSAQKNPTAFYLCASAVAGGPSYEQYFGPGTRLTVT.

This chain joins TRBV7-2 and TRBJ1-6, with TRBD1 as a possible D gene (5 bases). Germline-derived CDR1 and CDR2 are SGHTA and FQGNSA. The ends were cut back, 3 bases at V and 9 bases at J, with 12 bases in the middle. The CDR3 has 14 residues. CDR3 amino acids: CASSFQGGGSPLHF. CDR3 DNA sequence: TGTGCCAGCAGCTTCCAGGGCGGCGGTTCACCCCTCCACTTT.

In DNA, the CDR3 is TGTGCCAGCAGTCCCAACTACAATGAGCAGTTCTTC. It encodes CASSPNYNEQFF. The chain has TRBV27 and TRBJ2-1; D ambiguous. V was cut by 5 bases and J by 3 bases, with 5 bases left in between. Germline lookup yields CDR1 MNHEY and CDR2 SMNVEV (reference sequence). The CDR3 extends over 12 amino acids.

This chain joins TRBV4-2 and TRBJ2-3; possibly TRBD2 for D (5 bases). The V gene lost 6 bases and the J gene lost 4 bases, with 17 bases spanning the gap. The CDR3 has 15 residues. Germline V lookup: CDR1 LGHNA, CDR2 YNFKEQ. This chain's CDR3 is CASRSGNLAPDTQYF. CDR3 DNA sequence: TGTGCCAGCAGATCCGGGAACCTCGCCCCAGATACGCAGTATTTT.

The chain carries TRBV10-2 and TRBJ2-3, with 9 bases identical to TRBD1. The junction had 7 bases not matched to a gene; V was cut back by 0 bases and J by 6 bases. Germline CDR1 and CDR2: WSHSY and SAAADI. The CDR3 is 16 amino acids. The CDR3, as DNA: TGCGCCAGCAGTGAGTCGGCGGACAGGGGCCTGGATACGCAGTATTTT. This codes for CASSESADRGLDTQYF.

This sequence joins TRBV11-2 and TRBJ1-5, with unresolved D. Trimming took 3 bases from V and 2 from J, leaving 5 bases between them. Germline lookup yields CDR1 SGHAT and CDR2 FQNNGV. CDR3 length: 13 residues. The CDR3 reads CASSFGGNQPQHF. The CDR3 coding sequence is TGTGCCAGCAGCTTCGGTGGCAATCAGCCCCAGCATTTT.

The V call is TRBV29-1, the J call TRBJ2-1; 7 nucleotides align to TRBD2. Per the germline V gene, CDR1 is SQVTM and CDR2 is ANQGSEA. The CDR3 extends over 13 amino acids. The CDR3 spells CSARLAGGNEQFF. The CDR3 nucleotides are TGCAGTGCAAGACTAGCTGGGGGCAATGAGCAGTTCTTC.

This CDR3 reads CASSLGPTGQGCEQFF. For the CDR3, the DNA is TGTGCCAGCAGCTTAGGTCCCACGGGACAGGGGTGTGAGCAGTTCTTC. The chain recombines TRBV11-3 with TRBJ2-7, with 10 bases identical to TRBD1. The tail of the sequence fits TRBJ2-1 better, so the J call may be wrong. CDR1 is SGHNT, CDR2 YENEEA, per germline. There are 16 residues in the CDR3.

Written as DNA, the CDR3 is TGTGCCAGCAGTTTGGGGACAGAAGTCACCGGGGAGCTGTTTTTT. As protein: CASSLGTEVTGELFF. The chain recombines TRBV27 with TRBJ2-2; the match to TRBD1 covers 7 bases. CDR1 MNHEY and CDR2 SMNVEV come from the germline V gene (reference sequence). With V trimmed by 3 bases and J by 4 bases, 5 bases remained unmatched. The CDR3 loop spans 15 amino acids.

This rearrangement joins TRBV5-4 to TRBJ2-3; 11 nucleotides line up with TRBD2. The CDR3 contains 15 residues. The germline CDR1 and CDR2 sequences are SGHNT and YYREEE (reference sequence). V lost 7 bases to trimming and J lost 4 bases; unmatched junction nucleotides: 8. CDR3 loop: CASGESSGRPDTQYF. CDR3 in DNA: TGTGCCAGCGGTGAATCTAGCGGGAGGCCAGATACGCAGTATTTT.